This T cell receptor (beta chain) was recorded in a study of shared clonotypes between healthy human individuals. As for the study in general: Each donor contributed plates that comprised three CD4 naive, three CD4 memory, two CD8 naive and one CD8 memory. Study findings and constraints: The sharing of about 5% of naive CD4 clonotypes was seen across several donors.

Note on this clone: Its antigen is unidentified.

The study ran the assay at deep level. Using immunoSEQ multiplex PCR, the repertoire was profiled, and TCRdb retains in-frame clones only, with some absent. In the table there are millions of clones, roughly 94% of which are singletons. The CDR3 loop spans 15 amino acids. Looked up from germline, CDR1 is MNHEY and CDR2 is SVGAGI. V trimming: 2 bases; J trimming: 6 bases; junction bases outside the gene matches: 8. The sequenced sample consisted of naive CD4+ T cells sorted from blood. Subset indicated: CD45RA+ positively selected. The chain links TRBV6-5 to TRBJ1-2, with 8 bases fitting TRBD1. The receptor comes from a man between 18 and 35 years old in good health. The CDR3 loop reads CASSYRAGGLHGYTF. For the CDR3, the DNA is TGTGCCAGCAGTTACCGGGCAGGGGGCCTCCATGGCTACACCTTC.